This T cell receptor (beta chain) derives from a study of OX40 agonist ivuxolimab in advanced cancers. Study-wide points: Among the lowest levels of clonal expansion were found in partial responders at 0.1-3.0 mg/kg.

The V gene's germline CDR1 is MDHEN and CDR2 SYDVKM. V was cut by 5 bases and J by 6 bases, with 14 bases left in between. CDR3 length equals 14 residues. Sequenced by immunoSEQ multiplex PCR; TCRdb stores in-frame clones only, minus some. This sample has 100,000 or so clones, with around 93% found just once. To note about this clone: The antigen is unknown.

Sequencing used CD4+ or CD8+ T cells sorted from blood, obtained in a trial of the OX40 agonist ivuxolimab. The chain employs TRBV28 and TRBJ1-5; D is perhaps TRBD1 (6 bases). The receptor was derived from an adult with an advanced solid tumor such as melanoma, head and neck, liver or kidney cancer. This CDR3 is CASSPGRGAQPQHF. The DNA for the CDR3 is TGTGCCAGCAGTCCAGGACGGGGGGCTCAGCCCCAGCATTTT.